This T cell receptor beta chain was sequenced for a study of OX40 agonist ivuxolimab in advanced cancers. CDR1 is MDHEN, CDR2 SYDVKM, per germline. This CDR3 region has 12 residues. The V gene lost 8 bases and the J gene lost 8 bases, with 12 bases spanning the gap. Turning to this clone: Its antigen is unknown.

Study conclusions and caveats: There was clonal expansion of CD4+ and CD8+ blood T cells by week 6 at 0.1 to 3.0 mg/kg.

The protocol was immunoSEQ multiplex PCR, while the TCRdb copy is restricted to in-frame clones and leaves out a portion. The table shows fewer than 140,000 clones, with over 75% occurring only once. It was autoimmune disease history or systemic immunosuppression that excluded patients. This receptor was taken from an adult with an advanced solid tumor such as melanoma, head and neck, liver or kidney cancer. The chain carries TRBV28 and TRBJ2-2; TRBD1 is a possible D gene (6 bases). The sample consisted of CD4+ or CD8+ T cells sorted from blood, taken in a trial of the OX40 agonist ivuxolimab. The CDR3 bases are TGTGCCAGCGACAGAGGGGGAGGGGAGCTGTTTTTT. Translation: CASDRGGGELFF.